What follows describes a single T cell receptor beta chain. Its antigen is not identified. The data stem from a study of CD8+ T cells in alopecia areata. Whole-study context: For 6 to 18 months, tofacitinib was taken, and 6 months off drug followed. The study's findings and limits: Affected scalp, especially in alopecia totalis/universalis, had a higher clonality than normal scalp did. Baseline CD8+ expansion's link to response remains uncertain, as there was one nonresponder.

RNA, once extracted, was reverse transcribed into cDNA for use as the sequencing template. Produced via immunoSEQ multiplex PCR; TCRdb's table is partial and in-frame only. Among 200,000 to 250,000 clones listed, around 65% were seen once. Treatment given: oral pan-JAK inhibitor, 5-10 mg twice daily. There are 14 residues in the CDR3. The ends lost 6 bases at V and 4 bases at J; junction bases unmatched: 11. Per germline, CDR1 SQVTM and CDR2 ANQGSEA. This receptor was obtained from a human donor with alopecia areata. This rearrangement joins TRBV29-1 to TRBJ1-2; 7 bases align to TRBD1. The starting material was CD4+ T cells sorted from blood, obtained at week 4, from a patient treated with tofacitinib. The CDR3 DNA follows: TGCAGCGTCGCCCGGGACAGTATAGGCTATGGCTACACCTTC. Translating it yields CSVARDSIGYGYTF.